Following are 2 T cell receptor beta chains from one sample sequenced in a study of blood T cell repertoires in COVID-19. TCRdb's table, derived via immunoSEQ multiplex PCR, lists solely in-frame clones and lacks some. The table shows about 90,000 clones, with 75% to 85% occurring only once. Input material: peripheral blood. These receptors all come from a woman aged 65 to 85 with acute or convalescent COVID-19.

The chain has TRBV28 and TRBJ1-6; 11 nucleotides align to TRBD1. CDR3 size: 16 residues. V shed 3 bases and J 7 bases; nucleotides not matched to a gene: 5. Germline V gene lookup returns CDR1 MDHEN and CDR2 SYDVKM. For the CDR3, the DNA is TGTGCCAGCAGTTTGCCCCGGACAGGGGGCAATTCACCCCTCCACTTT. Encoded protein: CASSLPRTGGNSPLHF.

The V gene is TRBV5-1, the J gene TRBJ2-5; D not certain. The CDR3 covers 11 residues. Trimming removed 2 bases from V and 3 bases from J, with 2 bases in between. Germline CDR1 reads SGHRS; CDR2 reads YFSETQ. CDR3 residues: CASSFKETQYF. The DNA of the CDR3 is TGCGCCAGCAGCTTCAAAGAGACCCAGTACTTC.